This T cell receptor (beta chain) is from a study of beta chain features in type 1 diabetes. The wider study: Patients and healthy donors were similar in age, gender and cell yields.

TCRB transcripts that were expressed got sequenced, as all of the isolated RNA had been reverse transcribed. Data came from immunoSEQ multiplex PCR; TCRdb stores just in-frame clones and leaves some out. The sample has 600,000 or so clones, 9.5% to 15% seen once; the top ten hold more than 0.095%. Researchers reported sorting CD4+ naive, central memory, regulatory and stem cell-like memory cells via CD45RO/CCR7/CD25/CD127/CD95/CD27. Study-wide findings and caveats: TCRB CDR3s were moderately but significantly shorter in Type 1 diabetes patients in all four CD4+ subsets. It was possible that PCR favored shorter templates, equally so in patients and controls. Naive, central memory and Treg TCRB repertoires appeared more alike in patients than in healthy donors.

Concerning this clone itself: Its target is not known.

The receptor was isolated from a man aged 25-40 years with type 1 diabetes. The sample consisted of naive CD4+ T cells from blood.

The DNA of the CDR3 is TGTGCCAGCAGCTTATGGCAAGAGACCCAGTACTTC. Translated: CASSLWQETQYF. This chain joins TRBV7-9 and TRBJ2-5; D is undetermined. The CDR3 length is 12 residues. Germline V CDR1 and CDR2: SEHNR, FQNEAQ (reference sequence). The V gene lost 2 bases and the J gene lost 2 bases, with 3 bases spanning the gap.